This entry describes one T cell receptor beta chain. Germline lookup yields CDR1 LNHNV and CDR2 YYDKDF (reference sequence). V was pared by 1 base and J by 0 bases, with 11 bases between. The CDR3 spans 16 residues. Vbeta (60) and Jbeta (13) primers were used in the PCR. Libraries were prepared by immunoSEQ multiplex PCR; TCRdb keeps only in-frame clonotypes and omits some of them. The sample consists of around 120,000 clones, 82% of them appearing once. The data were obtained in a study of cytomegalovirus exposure and HLA in healthy donors. Input material: PBMCs. The rearrangement uses TRBV15 and TRBJ2-3; D perhaps matches TRBD2 (5 bases). This sequence was found in a boy between 2 and 10 years old in good health and CMV-seronegative. CDR3 coding DNA: TGTGCCACCAGCAGAGTGGGAGCGGATAGCACAGATACGCAGTATTTT. This sequence encodes CATSRVGADSTDTQYF.